This TCR beta chain was observed in a study of cytomegalovirus exposure and HLA in healthy donors. The study ran its PCR with 60 Vbeta and 13 Jbeta primers. Assay used: immunoSEQ multiplex PCR; TCRdb lists only in-frame clones, some missing. The sample holds about 140,000 clones; roughly four fifths are singletons and the top ten take roughly 3.2%. V was shortened by 0 bases and J by 3 bases, with 10 bases between the two germline ends. This CDR3 comprises 14 residues. CDR1 and CDR2 from the germline V gene are SGHKS and YYEKEE (reference sequence). Healthy bone marrow donors formed the donor group. Study findings and constraints: Evidence from a later analysis indicated that most CMV-associated TCR beta chains looked HLA-restricted. Associated with HLA alleles at 0.05 false discovery rate in a later analysis were around 17,000 TCR beta sequences.

Details on this clone: Its antigen remains unidentified.

Material for sequencing was PBMCs. This clonotype originated in a man aged 18-30 years in good health and CMV-seropositive. The rearrangement links TRBV5-5 to TRBJ2-7, with D tentatively TRBD2 (6 bases). The CDR3 coding sequence is TGTGCCAGCAGCTTGGTTGACGGGGGCTACGAGCAGTACTTC. Its protein product is CASSLVDGGYEQYF.